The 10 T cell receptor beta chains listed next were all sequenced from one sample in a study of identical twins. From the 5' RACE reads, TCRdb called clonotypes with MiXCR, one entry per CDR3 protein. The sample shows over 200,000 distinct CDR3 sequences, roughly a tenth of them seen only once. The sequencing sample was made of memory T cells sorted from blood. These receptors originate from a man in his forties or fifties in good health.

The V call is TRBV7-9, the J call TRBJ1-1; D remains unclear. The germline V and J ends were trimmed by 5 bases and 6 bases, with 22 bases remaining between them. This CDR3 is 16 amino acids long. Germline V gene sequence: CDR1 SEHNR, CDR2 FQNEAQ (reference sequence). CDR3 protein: CASSLFATHHVAEAFF. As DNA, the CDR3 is TGTGCCAGCAGCCTATTTGCTACACACCACGTCGCTGAAGCTTTCTTT.

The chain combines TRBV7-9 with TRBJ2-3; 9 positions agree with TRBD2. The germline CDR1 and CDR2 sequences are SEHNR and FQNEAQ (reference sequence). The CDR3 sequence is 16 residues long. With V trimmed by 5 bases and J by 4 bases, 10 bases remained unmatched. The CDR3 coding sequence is TGTGCCAGCAGCCGACTCACTAGCGGGTTTCCAGATACGCAGTATTTT. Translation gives CASSRLTSGFPDTQYF.

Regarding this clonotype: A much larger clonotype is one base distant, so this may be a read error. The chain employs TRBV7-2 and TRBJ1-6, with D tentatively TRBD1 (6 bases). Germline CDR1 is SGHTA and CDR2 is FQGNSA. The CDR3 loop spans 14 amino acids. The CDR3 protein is CASSFGQNNSPLRF. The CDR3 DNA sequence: TGTGCCAGCAGCTTTGGACAGAATAATTCACCCCTCCGCTTT.

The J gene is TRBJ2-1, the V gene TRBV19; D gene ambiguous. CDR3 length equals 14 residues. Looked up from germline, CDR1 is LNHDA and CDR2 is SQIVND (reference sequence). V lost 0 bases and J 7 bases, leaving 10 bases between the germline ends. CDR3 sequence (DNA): TGTGCCAGTAGTATAGAATTCAGGCTAAATGAGCAGTTCTTC. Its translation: CASSIEFRLNEQFF.

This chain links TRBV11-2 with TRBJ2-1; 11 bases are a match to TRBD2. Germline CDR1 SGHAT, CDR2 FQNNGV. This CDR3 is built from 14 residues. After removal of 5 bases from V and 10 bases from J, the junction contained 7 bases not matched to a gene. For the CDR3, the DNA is TGTGCCAGCAGCCCTAGCGGGAGGTCGGGCGAGCAGTTCTTC. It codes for CASSPSGRSGEQFF.

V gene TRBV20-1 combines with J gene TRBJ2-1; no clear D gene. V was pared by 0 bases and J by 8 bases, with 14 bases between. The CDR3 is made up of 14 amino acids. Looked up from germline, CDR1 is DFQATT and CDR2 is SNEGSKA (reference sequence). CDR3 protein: CSARDRNPLHEQFF. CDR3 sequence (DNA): TGCAGTGCTAGAGATAGGAACCCTCTCCATGAGCAGTTCTTC.

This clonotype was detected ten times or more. CDR3 loop: CASSSYGLAGGQQFF. As DNA, the CDR3 is TGCGCCAGCAGTTCCTACGGACTAGCGGGAGGGCAGCAGTTCTTC. This chain links TRBV5-1 with TRBJ2-1, with TRBD2 identical over 15 bases. The J segment lost 11 bases and the V segment lost 5 bases, leaving 8 bases of the junction unmatched. This CDR3 region has 15 residues. CDR1 and CDR2 from the germline V gene are SGHRS and YFSETQ. The whole variable domain, remainder taken from reference TRBV5-1 and TRBJ2-1, is KAGVTQTPRYLIKTRGQQVTLSCSPISGHRSVSWYQQTPGQGLQFLFEYFSETQRNKGNFPGRFSGRQFSNSRSEMNVSTLELGDSALYLCASSSYGLAGGQQFFGPGTRLTVL.

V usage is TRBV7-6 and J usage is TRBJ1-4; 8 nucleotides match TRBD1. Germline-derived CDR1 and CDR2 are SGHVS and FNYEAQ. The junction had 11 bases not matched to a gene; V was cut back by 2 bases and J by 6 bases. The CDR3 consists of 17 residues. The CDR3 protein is CASSLLGQGAGYEKLFF. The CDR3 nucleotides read TGTGCCAGCAGCTTATTAGGCCAGGGGGCAGGATATGAAAAACTGTTTTTT.

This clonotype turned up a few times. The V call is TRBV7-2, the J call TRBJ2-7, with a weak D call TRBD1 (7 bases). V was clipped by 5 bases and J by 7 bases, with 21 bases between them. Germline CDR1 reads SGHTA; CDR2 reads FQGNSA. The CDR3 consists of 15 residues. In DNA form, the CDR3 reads TGTGCCAGCAGCATCTCACAGACGACAGGGAGGGAGCAGTACTTC. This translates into CASSISQTTGREQYF.

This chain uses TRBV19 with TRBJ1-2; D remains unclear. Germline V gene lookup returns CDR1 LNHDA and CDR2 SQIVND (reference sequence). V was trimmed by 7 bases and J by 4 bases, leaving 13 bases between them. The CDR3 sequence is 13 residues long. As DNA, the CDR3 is TGTGCCAGTAAGGGAGGGCCTGGCTATGGCTACACCTTC. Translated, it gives CASKGGPGYGYTF.